Listed below are T cell receptor beta chains from one sample, sequenced in a study of blood T cell repertoires in COVID-19. Repertoires were generated with immunoSEQ multiplex PCR, while TCRdb's copy carries only in-frame clones and drops some. The profile shows around 310,000 clones, 85% to 90% of them singletons. Sequencing was carried out using peripheral blood. These receptors were obtained from a woman in her thirties or forties with COVID-19, enrolled during active disease. Each CDR3 is given with its conserved first and last residue. D genes are given only for firm matches. Expanded clones get a size class; other rows say once, few or many, or leave the size out.

V,J,size,D,DNA,CDR3
TRBV27,TRBJ2-7,NA,NA,TGTGCCAGCAGTTCGGTCAGGCAGGGCCTCAGGTACGAGCAGTACTTC,CASSSVRQGLRYEQYF
TRBV7-2,TRBJ2-3,NA,TRBD2,TGTGCCAGCAGCTTATACGGCGGGGCGGGAGGGCGAGATACGCAGTATTTT,CASSLYGGAGGRDTQYF
TRBV27,TRBJ2-1,once,TRBD2,TGTGCCAGCAGCATCACTAGCGGGGACTACAATGAGCAGTTCTTC,CASSITSGDYNEQFF
TRBV2,TRBJ2-1,NA,NA,TGTGCCAGCAGTGCCACAGGTTACAATGAGCAGTTCTTC,CASSATGYNEQFF
TRBV5-8,TRBJ1-3,NA,NA,TGTGCCAGCAGCTCCCAGGGTTATACTGGAAACACCATATATTTT,CASSSQGYTGNTIYF
TRBV4-1,TRBJ2-1,NA,TRBD1,TGCGCCAGCAGCCAACGGGACAGGGGAAGCAATGAGCAGTTCTTC,CASSQRDRGSNEQFF
TRBV9,TRBJ2-3,NA,TRBD1,TGTGCCAGCAGCTCAAGACAGGGTAACACAGATACGCAGTATTTT,CASSSRQGNTDTQYF
TRBV30,TRBJ2-7,NA,NA,TGTGCCTGGACCCCCTCAAATTCGGGTGAGCAGTACTTC,CAWTPSNSGEQYF
TRBV19,TRBJ1-1,few,NA,TGTGCCAGTAGTAGGAACAGGGAATGGGACACTGAAGCTTTCTTT,CASSRNREWDTEAFF
TRBV29-1,TRBJ2-3,NA,NA,TGCAGCGTTGTATCTAGCGTGGATACGCAGTATTTT,CSVVSSVDTQYF
TRBV30,TRBJ2-1,NA,NA,TGTGCCACAAGGAGCCTTGCCTACAATGAGCAGTTCTTC,CATRSLAYNEQFF
TRBV5-1,TRBJ2-2,NA,NA,TGCGCCAGCAGCGGGAAGACAGGCGCGAACACCGGGGAGCTGTTTTTT,CASSGKTGANTGELFF
TRBV28,TRBJ2-4,NA,NA,TGTGCCAGCAGTTCGGGGACAAATGTAGCCAAAAACATTCAGTACTTC,CASSSGTNVAKNIQYF
TRBV20-1,TRBJ2-5,NA,TRBD2,TGCAGTGCTAGTTTAGCGGGGGAAGAGACCCAGTACTTC,CSASLAGEETQYF
TRBV2,TRBJ1-5,once,NA,TGTGCCAGCAGTGAAGCGGGACTCCAATCGGGCAATCAGCCCCAGCATTTT,CASSEAGLQSGNQPQHF
TRBV7-9,TRBJ2-5,NA,TRBD2,TGTGCCAGCAGCTTAAGCGGGAGTCGGCAAGAGACCCAGTACTTC,CASSLSGSRQETQYF
TRBV30,TRBJ1-1,NA,TRBD1,TGTGCCTGCCATGGAGACAGGGGCAGGGGCGAAGCTTTCTTT,CACHGDRGRGEAFF
TRBV5-5,TRBJ1-6,NA,NA,TGTGCCAGCAGCCAGACGGGGAGTTCACCCCTCCACTTT,CASSQTGSSPLHF
TRBV27,TRBJ2-5,NA,TRBD1,TGTGCCAGCAGTCTTTCGACAGGGGCTACACAAGAGACCCAGTACTTC,CASSLSTGATQETQYF
TRBV29-1,TRBJ1-1,NA,NA,TGCAGCGTTGAAGAAGGGGCCGGCACTGAAGCTTTCTTT,CSVEEGAGTEAFF
TRBV6-5,TRBJ2-5,NA,NA,TGTGCCAGCAGTTATCTAGGGCAGGGGAAGACCCAGTACTTC,CASSYLGQGKTQYF
TRBV10-3,TRBJ1-1,NA,NA,TGTGCCGCATCCATATCGTCGGCAGGGCGAGCTTTCTTT,CAASISSAGRAFF
TRBV9,TRBJ1-2,NA,NA,TGTGCCAGCAGCGCAGGTCACTATGGCTACACCTTC,CASSAGHYGYTF
TRBV10-1,TRBJ2-7,NA,TRBD2,TGCGCCAGCAGTGAAAAGCGGGAGTCCTACGAGCAGTACTTC,CASSEKRESYEQYF
TRBV10-3,TRBJ1-1,NA,TRBD1,TGTGCCATCAGTGAGGCGACAGGGCCAATGAACACTGAAGCTTTCTTT,CAISEATGPMNTEAFF
TRBV11-1,TRBJ1-3,NA,NA,TGTGCCAGCAGCTTAGCCTTCCGGGGGAGCTCTGGAAACACCATATATTTT,CASSLAFRGSSGNTIYF
TRBV7-3,TRBJ2-1,few,NA,TGTGCCAGCAGCTTAATGGGGGGGCACGATGAGCAGTTCTTC,CASSLMGGHDEQFF
TRBV6-4,TRBJ2-1,once,TRBD2,TGTGCCAGCAGTCCAACTAGCGGGAGAGGGTCCGGAGAGCAGTTCTTC,CASSPTSGRGSGEQFF
TRBV9,TRBJ2-5,NA,TRBD1,TGTGCCAGCAGCGCCCGGACAGGGCGAGAGACCCAGTACTTC,CASSARTGRETQYF
TRBV5-1,TRBJ1-6,NA,NA,TGCGCCAGCAGCTTGGCCCCCGGGGGGTTTAATTCACCCCTCCACTTT,CASSLAPGGFNSPLHF
TRBV7-6,TRBJ2-3,NA,NA,TGTGCCAGCAGCTTAGGGCAGGGGCCAAGCACAGATACGCAGTATTTT,CASSLGQGPSTDTQYF
TRBV3-1/TRBV3-2,TRBJ2-5,NA,TRBD1,TGTGCCAGCAGCCAAGTCCCGGGACAGGGGAAAGGGCCCCAAGAGACCCAGTACTTC,CASSQVPGQGKGPQETQYF
TRBV19,TRBJ2-1,NA,NA,TGTGCCAGTAGTATGTCGACGTCGGGGCAGTTCTTC,CASSMSTSGQFF
TRBV27,TRBJ2-3,NA,NA,TGTGCCAGCAGTTTCAGCAGGGCCACAGATACGCAGTATTTT,CASSFSRATDTQYF
TRBV6-4,TRBJ2-2,many,NA,TGTGCCAGCAGTGCAGCCGGGGATAACACCGGGGAGCTGTTTTTT,CASSAAGDNTGELFF